Following are 24 T cell receptor beta chains from one sample sequenced in a study of cytomegalovirus exposure and HLA in healthy donors. PCR involved 60 Vbeta and 13 Jbeta primers. Produced via immunoSEQ multiplex PCR; TCRdb's table is partial and in-frame only. The sample holds roughly 190,000 clones; 78% are singletons and the top ten take about 2.6%. The specimen sequenced was PBMCs. These receptors all come from a female donor in good health and CMV-seronegative.

This clone was observed a single time. CDR3 residues: CSAPIQETQYF. For the CDR3, the DNA is TGCAGTGCTCCCATCCAAGAGACCCAGTACTTC. This chain links TRBV20-1 with TRBJ2-5; D gene ambiguous. Germline CDR1 DFQATT, CDR2 SNEGSKA (reference sequence). Trimming took off 5 bases at V and 1 base at J, with 5 bases between the two ends. CDR3 length: 11 residues.

This chain connects TRBV14 to TRBJ2-1; no reliable D call. Trimming cost V 1 base and J 8 bases, with 9 bases left between them. CDR1 SGHDN and CDR2 FVKESK come from the germline V gene. The CDR3 has 13 amino acids. CDR3 coding DNA: TGTGCCAGCAGCCAAGCTCTAGTCCATGAGCAGTTCTTC. It yields the protein CASSQALVHEQFF.

The rearrangement joins TRBV28 to TRBJ2-5; 7 bases line up with TRBD1. With V trimmed by 4 bases and J by 4 bases, 9 bases remained unmatched. The germline CDR1 and CDR2 sequences are MDHEN and SYDVKM. The CDR3 loop spans 15 amino acids. CDR3 amino acids: CASSWGQTGTETQYF. CDR3 in DNA: TGTGCCAGCAGTTGGGGTCAGACAGGGACAGAGACCCAGTACTTC.

V usage is TRBV4-3 and J usage is TRBJ2-2; 14 nucleotides match TRBD2. V lost 1 base, J lost 8 bases, and 3 bases stayed unmatched. The CDR3 length is 16 residues. Germline CDR1 LGHNA, CDR2 YSLEER. CDR3 nucleotides: TGCGCCAGCAGCCAAGGACTAGCGGGAGGGGCAGGGGAGCTGTTTTTT. This encodes CASSQGLAGGAGELFF.

This sequence joins TRBV28 and TRBJ2-2; 9 nucleotides line up with TRBD1. The CDR3 is made up of 16 amino acids. J was trimmed by 4 bases and V by 6 bases; bases with no gene match: 9. Germline CDR1 reads MDHEN; CDR2 reads SYDVKM. The DNA of the CDR3 is TGTGCCAGCAGCCGAGGGGGACAGGGACTCACCGGGGAGCTGTTTTTT. It translates to CASSRGGQGLTGELFF.

The genes are TRBV28 and TRBJ2-5; TRBD2 matches 15 bases. J gave up 4 bases and V 4 bases, and 4 bases lay outside the gene matches. CDR3 length: 16 residues. Germline V gives CDR1 MDHEN, CDR2 SYDVKM. CDR3 bases: TGTGCCAGCAGTTCGGGACTAGCGGGAGGCGGAGAGACCCAGTACTTC. Translation gives CASSSGLAGGGETQYF. Complete variable domain (other parts from reference TRBV28 and TRBJ2-5): DVKVTQSSRYLVKRTGEKVFLECVQDMDHENMFWYRQDPGLGLRLIYFSYDVKMKEKGDIPEGYSVSREKKERFSLILESASTNQTSMYLCASSSGLAGGGETQYFGPGTRLLVL.

J is TRBJ1-4 and V is TRBV5-1; TRBD1 matches at 8 bases. The germline V gene has CDR1 SGHRS and CDR2 YFSETQ. With V trimmed by 6 bases and J by 8 bases, 12 bases remained unmatched. The CDR3 totals 15 residues. The CDR3 DNA sequence: TGCGCCAGCACCCTGCCCCCAGGGGGCACCGAAAAACTGTTTTTT. Translation: CASTLPPGGTEKLFF.

This clone was seen once. V gene TRBV12-5 combines with J gene TRBJ2-2, with TRBD2 as a possible D gene (6 bases). The V gene lost 0 bases and the J gene lost 5 bases, with 19 bases spanning the gap. CDR3 length: 18 residues. Looked up from germline, CDR1 is LGHNT and CDR2 is FRNRAP. The DNA for the CDR3 is TGTGCTAGTGGTTTGGTACCAGACGGGAGAGCTTATACCGGGGAGCTGTTTTTT. Its translation: CASGLVPDGRAYTGELFF.

The chain links TRBV28 to TRBJ2-7; D is possibly TRBD2 (7 bases). The germline V and J ends were trimmed by 6 bases and 7 bases, with 16 bases remaining between them. CDR1 is MDHEN, CDR2 SYDVKM, per germline. This CDR3 has 13 amino acids. DNA of the CDR3: TGTGCCAGCAGGGAGGGGGGGCCGGAGGAGCAGTACTTC. It yields the protein CASREGGPEEQYF.

Turning to this clone: Sequence at one end of the junction differs from germline and may be a read error. The J gene is TRBJ2-1, the V gene TRBV7-9; no firm D call. The germline gives CDR1 SEHNR, CDR2 FQNEAQ (reference sequence). CDR3 length equals 12 residues. DNA of the CDR3: TGTTCCAGCAGCTTCGGGTACAATGAGCAGTTCTTC. It is translated as CSSSFGYNEQFF.

The chain employs TRBV25-1 and TRBJ1-2, with 7 bases that match TRBD1. The CDR3 is made up of 14 amino acids. J gave up 4 bases and V 3 bases, and 5 bases lay outside the gene matches. CDR1 and CDR2 (germline): MGHDK, SYGVNS. The CDR3 here is CASSDPGQTYGYTF. CDR3 in DNA: TGTGCCAGCAGTGATCCGGGACAGACCTATGGCTACACCTTC.

J is TRBJ2-5 and V is TRBV18; TRBD1 matches at 8 bases. The V and J ends lost 4 bases and 5 bases, in that order; junction bases with no gene match: 9. Germline V gene data show CDR1 as KGHSH and CDR2 as LQKENI. The CDR3 runs 15 residues. The CDR3 bases are TGTGCCAGCTCACTCGGACAGGGCTCGGGGGAGACCCAGTACTTC. Translated: CASSLGQGSGETQYF.

The J gene is TRBJ2-1, the V gene TRBV11-2; 10 bases line up with TRBD2. V gave up 4 bases and J gave up 4 bases; unmatched junction bases: 4. This CDR3 has 15 amino acids. The germline V gene has CDR1 SGHAT and CDR2 FQNNGV. This CDR3 is CASSSSGGLYNEQFF. The DNA of the CDR3 is TGTGCCAGCAGCTCTAGCGGGGGCCTTTACAATGAGCAGTTCTTC.

This chain joins TRBV30 and TRBJ1-1; 8 nucleotides line up with TRBD1. This CDR3 has 16 amino acids. V shed 0 bases, J shed 1 base, and the junction held 7 bases outside the gene matches. Germline lookup yields CDR1 GTSNPN and CDR2 SVGIG (reference sequence). The CDR3 DNA sequence: TGTGCCTGGAGTGTACGGGACAGGACCTGGAACACTGAAGCTTTCTTT. It specifies CAWSVRDRTWNTEAFF. The full variable domain, in which reference TRBV30 and TRBJ1-1 provide the parts outside the CDR3, is SQTIHQWPATLVQPVGSPLSLECTVEGTSNPNLYWYRQAAGRGLQLLFYSVGIGQISSEVPQNLSASRPQDRQFILSSKKLLLSDSGFYLCAWSVRDRTWNTEAFFGQGTRLTVV.

This chain connects TRBV28 to TRBJ1-2; 8 bases are a match to TRBD1. Germline V gene sequence: CDR1 MDHEN, CDR2 SYDVKM. This CDR3 has 12 amino acids. V lost 6 bases and J lost 4; bases outside the gene matches: 1. The CDR3 is CASRGQGYGYTF. The CDR3 nucleotides read TGTGCCAGCAGAGGACAGGGCTATGGCTACACCTTC.

The V call is TRBV27, the J call TRBJ2-7, with a possible D match to TRBD1 (6 bases). There are 14 residues in the CDR3. The V gene lost 3 bases and the J gene lost 2 bases, with 11 bases spanning the gap. Germline V gene data show CDR1 as MNHEY and CDR2 as SMNVEV (reference sequence). CDR3 amino acids: CASSFHRVPYEQYF. The CDR3 nucleotides read TGTGCCAGCAGTTTTCACAGGGTCCCCTACGAGCAGTACTTC.

The chain has TRBV29-1 and TRBJ2-7; 10 bases agree with TRBD2. There are 15 residues in the CDR3. Germline-derived CDR1 and CDR2 are SQVTM and ANQGSEA. Unmatched junction bases numbered 8, after V lost 6 bases and J lost 0 bases. CDR3 sequence: CSVSGLAEISYEQYF. In DNA, the CDR3 is TGCAGCGTAAGCGGACTAGCGGAGATCTCCTACGAGCAGTACTTC.

V is TRBV7-9 and J is TRBJ2-1; 8 bases map to TRBD2. V was clipped by 5 bases and J by 12 bases; unmatched bases: 21. CDR3 length: 17 amino acids. Germline assignment: CDR1 SEHNR and CDR2 FQNEAQ (reference sequence). Written as DNA, the CDR3 is TGTGCCAGCAGCCCTCCCCCAGTGGGGACTAGTTCCACTCGGCAGTTCTTC. It is translated as CASSPPPVGTSSTRQFF.

The chain employs TRBV27 and TRBJ2-3; 8 bases match TRBD2. The germline CDR1 and CDR2 sequences are MNHEY and SMNVEV (reference sequence). This CDR3 has 18 amino acids. The V gene end was trimmed by 0 bases and the J gene end by 1 base; junction bases not matched to a gene: 9. CDR3 amino acids: CASSLSGRGVGRTDTQYF. The CDR3 nucleotides read TGTGCCAGCAGTTTATCGGGGCGGGGGGTTGGACGCACAGATACGCAGTATTTT.

V and J are TRBV2 and TRBJ2-1; 7 nucleotides align to TRBD1. Germline V gene lookup returns CDR1 SNHLY and CDR2 FYNNEI. The CDR3 is 15 residues long. Trimming cost V 11 bases and J 4 bases; bases outside gene matches: 14. The CDR3 DNA reads TGTGCCGGAACTACCGGGAACAGGGGTTACAATGAGCAGTTCTTC. Translation gives CAGTTGNRGYNEQFF.

V usage is TRBV29-1 and J usage is TRBJ2-1, with 10 bases identical to TRBD1. Germline CDR1 reads SQVTM; CDR2 reads ANQGSEA. J lost 8 bases, V lost 4 bases, and 5 bases had no gene match. The CDR3 is made up of 13 amino acids. The CDR3 DNA reads TGCAGCGTTGTGAGGACAGGGGGATATGAGCAGTTCTTC. Translated: CSVVRTGGYEQFF.

The chain couples TRBV6-1 to TRBJ2-1, with 8 bases identical to TRBD1. Trimming cost V 3 bases and J 7 bases; bases outside gene matches: 11. The CDR3 contains 16 residues. Germline V CDR1 and CDR2: MNHNS, SASEGT. The CDR3 DNA reads TGTGCCAGCAGTGACCTTCGACAGGGGTTGTGGAATGAGCAGTTCTTC. It encodes CASSDLRQGLWNEQFF.

V usage is TRBV2 and J usage is TRBJ1-1; TRBD1 might be the D (5 bases). CDR1 and CDR2 (germline): SNHLY, FYNNEI. This CDR3 region has 13 residues. V was shortened by 9 bases and J by 7 bases, with 18 bases between the two germline ends. CDR3 protein: CASVDLRTFEAFF. The CDR3 DNA reads as TGTGCCAGTGTGGACCTCCGGACATTTGAAGCTTTCTTT.

The gene calls are TRBV29-1 and TRBJ2-1, with 9 bases that match TRBD1. CDR1 is SQVTM and CDR2 is ANQGSEA in the germline V gene. The CDR3 runs to 14 residues. Trimming cost V 4 bases and J 2 bases; bases outside gene matches: 3. Written as DNA, the CDR3 is TGCAGCGTTGCGGGGACAGGGCCCTACAATGAGCAGTTCTTC. This gives the protein CSVAGTGPYNEQFF.